This T cell receptor (beta chain) originates from a study of OX40 agonist ivuxolimab in advanced cancers. To note about this clone: What it binds is unknown.

Study-wide points: Certain nonresponding patients likewise had low normalized T-cell clonal expansion. With doses of 0.1-3.0 mg/kg, partial responders showed among the lowest clonal expansion.

Libraries were prepared by immunoSEQ multiplex PCR; TCRdb keeps only in-frame clonotypes and omits some of them. Among 36,000 or so clones listed, around 77% were seen once. This CDR3 is built from 13 residues. V was trimmed by 6 bases and J by 2 bases, leaving 11 bases between them. The germline V gene has CDR1 MDHEN and CDR2 SYDVKM. The gene calls are TRBV28 and TRBJ2-7; no definite D call. The sequence derives from an adult with an advanced solid tumor such as melanoma, head and neck, liver or kidney cancer. This specimen was CD4+ or CD8+ T cells sorted from blood, taken in a trial of the OX40 agonist ivuxolimab. CDR3 coding DNA: TGTGCCAGCAGCTTGACTGGAGCCTACGAGCAGTACTTC. Its protein is CASSLTGAYEQYF.